The 9 T cell receptor beta chains below all came from one sample that was sequenced in a study of blood T cell repertoires in COVID-19. Generated by immunoSEQ multiplex PCR, the TCRdb table keeps only in-frame clones and is missing some. The sample includes tens of thousands of clones, 75% to 90% seen only once; the top ten take around 5.2%. What was sequenced was peripheral blood. The source of these receptors is a man aged 55 to 70 with COVID-19, enrolled during active disease.

The chain couples TRBV27 to TRBJ1-1; maybe TRBD1 (5 bases). The CDR3 totals 13 residues. Per germline, CDR1 MNHEY and CDR2 SMNVEV (reference sequence). Trimming pared 6 bases from V and 1 base from J, leaving 9 bases between. The CDR3: CASSTDRNTEAFF. The CDR3 region has the DNA TGTGCCAGCAGCACCGACAGGAACACTGAAGCTTTCTTT.

This chain connects TRBV7-9 to TRBJ1-3; 7 nucleotides align to TRBD1. Losses at the gene ends were 1 base for V and 1 base for J; bases not matched to a gene: 4. Germline-derived CDR1 and CDR2 are SEHNR and FQNEAQ (reference sequence). This CDR3 has 16 residues. CDR3 sequence reads: CASSLGDRVSGNTIYF. As DNA, the CDR3 is TGTGCCAGCAGCTTAGGAGACAGGGTTTCTGGAAACACCATATATTTT. Complete variable domain (other parts from reference TRBV7-9 and TRBJ1-3): DTGVSQNPRHKITKRGQNVTFRCDPISEHNRLYWYRQTLGQGPEFLTYFQNEAQLEKSRLLSDRFSAERPKGSFSTLEIQRTEQGDSAMYLCASSLGDRVSGNTIYFGEGSWLTVV.

Remarks on this clone: Distinct nucleotide sequences in the sample also encode this CDR3. The rearrangement joins TRBV5-1 to TRBJ1-1, with 9 bases fitting TRBD1. Germline CDR1 is SGHRS and CDR2 is YFSETQ. CDR3 length equals 15 residues. J lost 1 base, V lost 0 bases, and 1 base had no gene match. CDR3 amino acids: CASSLGGQGNTEAFF. CDR3 nucleotide sequence: TGCGCCAGCAGCTTGGGGGGACAGGGGAACACTGAAGCTTTCTTT.

This chain uses TRBV7-2 with TRBJ2-2; D is undetermined. The ends were cut back, 5 bases at V and 2 bases at J, with 9 bases in the middle. CDR3 length: 14 residues. Germline V gene sequence: CDR1 SGHTA, CDR2 FQGNSA. CDR3 nucleotides: TGTGCCAGCAGCCCCGTTGGCAACACCGGGGAGCTGTTTTTT. Translation gives CASSPVGNTGELFF.

The chain couples TRBV7-8 to TRBJ2-7; D remains ambiguous. The germline gives CDR1 SGHVS, CDR2 FQNEAQ. This CDR3 has 14 amino acids. Trimming removed 1 base at V and 0 bases at J, with 7 bases between. CDR3 DNA sequence: TGTGCCAGCAGCTTAGAAGGCGGCTCCTACGAGCAGTACTTC. Amino acids: CASSLEGGSYEQYF.

The V and J genes are TRBV6-1 and TRBJ1-5; no firm D call. The germline CDR1 and CDR2 sequences are MNHNS and SASEGT. The V and J ends lost 2 bases and 7 bases respectively, with 12 bases between them. This CDR3 region has 14 residues. CDR3: CASSEWATEQPQHF. CDR3 bases: TGTGCCAGCAGTGAATGGGCAACAGAACAGCCCCAGCATTTT.

The V call is TRBV14, the J call TRBJ2-7, with TRBD2 matching 10 bases. J was trimmed by 5 bases and V by 1 base; bases with no gene match: 5. Germline lookup yields CDR1 SGHDN and CDR2 FVKESK. This CDR3 spans 15 amino acids. CDR3 residues: CASSQVSGRANEQYF. Here the CDR3 DNA reads TGTGCCAGCAGCCAAGTGAGCGGGAGGGCGAACGAGCAGTACTTC.

V gene TRBV27 combines with J gene TRBJ2-1, with 11 bases that match TRBD1. The germline gives CDR1 MNHEY, CDR2 SMNVEV (reference sequence). The CDR3 totals 15 residues. V shed 3 bases, J shed 6 bases, and the junction held 4 bases outside the gene matches. Here the CDR3 reads CASSFRDRGTNEQFF. The CDR3 bases are TGTGCCAGCAGTTTCCGGGACAGGGGGACCAATGAGCAGTTCTTC.

J is TRBJ2-5 and V is TRBV7-3; a possible D gene is TRBD2 (6 bases). Trimming removed 5 bases at V and 1 base at J, with 8 bases between. This CDR3 region has 13 residues. The V gene's germline CDR1 is SGHTA and CDR2 FQGTGA. The CDR3, as DNA: TGTGCCAGCAGCGCGGGACCCCAAGAGACCCAGTACTTC. Translating gives CASSAGPQETQYF.